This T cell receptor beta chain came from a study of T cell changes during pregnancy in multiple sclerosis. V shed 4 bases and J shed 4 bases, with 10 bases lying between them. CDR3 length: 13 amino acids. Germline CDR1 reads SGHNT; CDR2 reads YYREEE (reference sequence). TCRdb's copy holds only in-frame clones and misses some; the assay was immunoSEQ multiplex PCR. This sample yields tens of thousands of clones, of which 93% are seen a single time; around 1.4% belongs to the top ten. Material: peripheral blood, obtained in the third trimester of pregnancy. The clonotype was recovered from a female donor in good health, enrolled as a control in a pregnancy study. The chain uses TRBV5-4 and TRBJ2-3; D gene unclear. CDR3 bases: TGTGCCAGCAGCCCGTCCGCGGCAGATACGCAGTATTTT. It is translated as CASSPSAADTQYF.